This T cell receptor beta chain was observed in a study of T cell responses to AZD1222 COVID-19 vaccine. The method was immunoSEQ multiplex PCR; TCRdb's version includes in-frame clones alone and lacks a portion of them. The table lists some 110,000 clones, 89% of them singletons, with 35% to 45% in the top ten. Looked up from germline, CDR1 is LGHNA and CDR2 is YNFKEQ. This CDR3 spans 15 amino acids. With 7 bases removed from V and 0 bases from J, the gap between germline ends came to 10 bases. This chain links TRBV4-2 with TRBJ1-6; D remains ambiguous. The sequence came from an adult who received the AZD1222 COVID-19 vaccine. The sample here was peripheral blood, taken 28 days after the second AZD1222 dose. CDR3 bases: TGTGCCAGCACCACCAGGAGCTCCTATAATTCACCCCTCCACTTT. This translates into CASTTRSSYNSPLHF.